This TCR beta chain was obtained from a study of cytomegalovirus exposure and HLA in healthy donors. V shed 4 bases, J shed 1 base, and the junction held 2 bases outside the gene matches. This CDR3 is built from 14 residues. Germline loops: CDR1 SGHDT, CDR2 YYEEEE. Assay used: immunoSEQ multiplex PCR; TCRdb lists only in-frame clones, some missing. The table records about 160,000 clones, 80% to 85% of them present only once. This clone was counted a single time. The chain has TRBV5-6 and TRBJ2-3; 8 nucleotides match TRBD1. Sequencing was done on a sample of PBMCs. This clonotype was sampled from a man in his thirties or forties in good health and CMV-seropositive. CDR3 nucleotide sequence: TGTGCCAGCAGCCAGGGACAGGGCACAGATACGCAGTATTTT. Protein sequence: CASSQGQGTDTQYF.